The rows below give T cell receptor beta chains drawn from one sample of a study of OX40 agonist ivuxolimab in advanced cancers. Repertoires were generated with immunoSEQ multiplex PCR, while TCRdb's copy carries only in-frame clones and drops some. The top ten hold under 0.35% of the sample, which has about 94,000 clones, about nine tenths seen once. The sequences come from CD4+ or CD8+ T cells sorted from blood, collected in a trial of the OX40 agonist ivuxolimab. The receptor source for this set is an adult with an advanced solid tumor such as melanoma, head and neck, liver or kidney cancer. Both conserved end residues are part of each CDR3. The order of the fields is J gene, clone size, CDR3 length, D gene, V gene, CDR3 protein, CDR3 DNA. A D gene is named only where the DNA matches it firmly. Clone size is stated in some rows and not others, as once, few, many or a class when expanded.

TRBJ1-1	NA	15	NA	TRBV7-8	CASSPTTGRNAEAFF	TGTGCCAGCAGCCCTACCACAGGGAGGAACGCTGAAGCTTTCTTT
TRBJ2-6	NA	13	NA	TRBV5-6	CASKNSGANVLTF	TGTGCCAGCAAAAACTCTGGGGCCAACGTCTTGACTTTC
TRBJ2-7	once	15	NA	TRBV19	CASSIVGNPGHEQYF	TGTGCCAGTAGTATAGTGGGGAACCCGGGCCACGAGCAGTACTTC
TRBJ2-5	NA	18	TRBD2	TRBV4-2	CASSQGTSGGPSFETQYF	TGTGCCAGCAGCCAGGGGACTAGCGGGGGGCCGAGTTTCGAGACCCAGTACTTC
TRBJ1-2	NA	12	NA	TRBV28	CASSFQGYGYTF	TGTGCCAGCAGTTTCCAGGGATATGGCTACACCTTC
TRBJ2-1	NA	14	TRBD2	TRBV6-5	CASSSLAGVSEQFF	TGTGCCAGCAGTTCACTAGCGGGGGTTAGTGAGCAGTTCTTC
TRBJ1-1	NA	13	TRBD1	TRBV30	CAWTTGLNTEAFF	TGTGCCTGGACGACAGGGCTGAACACTGAAGCTTTCTTT
TRBJ1-2	NA	15	NA	TRBV27	CASIPRMYSAYGYTF	TGTGCCAGCATCCCGAGGATGTATAGTGCCTATGGCTACACCTTC
TRBJ1-5	NA	13	NA	TRBV6-1	CASTLRGNQPQHF	TGTGCCAGCACCCTAAGGGGGAATCAGCCCCAGCATTTT
TRBJ2-6	NA	16	NA	TRBV5-8	CASSRGANSGANVLTF	TGTGCCAGCAGCCGGGGGGCAAATTCTGGGGCCAACGTCCTGACTTTC
TRBJ2-7	NA	13	NA	TRBV2	CASSGGASYEQYF	TGTGCCAGCAGTGGGGGGGCGAGCTACGAGCAGTACTTC
TRBJ1-1	NA	14	NA	TRBV23-1	CASTWGKRNTEAFF	TGCGCCAGCACTTGGGGGAAGCGGAACACTGAAGCTTTCTTT
TRBJ1-2	NA	16	NA	TRBV7-9	CASSFRSSTQNYGYTF	TGTGCCAGCAGCTTTCGCAGCTCAACACAAAACTATGGCTACACCTTC
TRBJ1-5	NA	16	NA	TRBV18	CASSPSGGRGNQPQHF	TGTGCCAGCTCCCCAAGCGGGGGGAGGGGGAATCAGCCCCAGCATTTT
TRBJ1-5	NA	11	NA	TRBV28	CAGGGYQPQHF	TGTGCCGGAGGGGGATATCAGCCCCAGCATTTT
TRBJ2-6	few	13	NA	TRBV30	CAWTVSGANVLTF	TGTGCCTGGACGGTTTCGGGGGCCAACGTCCTGACTTTC
TRBJ1-2	NA	13	NA	TRBV10-1	CASSEGLNYGYTF	TGCGCCAGCAGTGAGGGCCTAAACTATGGCTACACCTTC
TRBJ2-7	NA	13	NA	TRBV11-2	CASSLSPSIEQYF	TGTGCCAGCAGCTTATCCCCCTCGATCGAGCAGTACTTC
TRBJ1-6	NA	14	NA	TRBV7-8	CASSSQGNNSPLHF	TGTGCCAGCAGCTCCCAGGGAAATAATTCACCCCTCCACTTT
TRBJ1-4	many	13	TRBD1	TRBV5-6	CASSWDRNEKLFF	TGTGCCAGCAGCTGGGACAGGAATGAAAAACTGTTTTTT
TRBJ2-6	NA	15	NA	TRBV19	CASSSSSSGANVLTF	TGTGCCAGTAGTTCCAGTTCATCTGGGGCCAACGTCCTGACTTTC
TRBJ1-3	NA	17	TRBD1	TRBV18	CASSPPGTGFAGNTIYF	TGTGCCAGCTCACCTCCCGGGACAGGGTTCGCTGGAAACACCATATATTTT
TRBJ2-3	once	10	NA	TRBV20-1	CSATGYTQYF	TGCAGTGCAACAGGGTATACGCAGTATTTT
TRBJ1-4	NA	13	TRBD1	TRBV19	CASSRAGGEKLFF	TGTGCCAGTAGTAGGGCAGGGGGTGAAAAACTGTTTTTT
TRBJ2-2	NA	18	NA	TRBV4-1	CASSQEVLRGVGTGELFF	TGCGCCAGCAGCCAAGAGGTGTTAAGGGGGGTCGGCACCGGGGAGCTGTTTTTT
TRBJ1-3	NA	12	TRBD1	TRBV30	CAFDRDGNTIYF	TGTGCCTTCGACAGGGATGGAAACACCATATATTTT
TRBJ2-6	NA	19	NA	TRBV18	CASSPLTGSGRSGANVLTF	TGTGCCAGCTCACCACTCACAGGTTCAGGGAGGTCTGGGGCCAACGTCCTGACTTTC
TRBJ2-4	NA	15	NA	TRBV5-1	CASSLELLAKNIQYF	TGCGCCAGCAGCTTGGAGCTTCTAGCCAAAAACATTCAGTACTTC
TRBJ2-1	NA	16	TRBD2	TRBV27	CASSLPGLAGANEQFF	TGTGCCAGCAGTTTACCGGGACTAGCGGGGGCTAATGAGCAGTTCTTC
TRBJ1-3	NA	16	TRBD1	TRBV5-4	CASSRWTGASGNTIYF	TGTGCCAGCAGCAGGTGGACAGGGGCCTCTGGAAACACCATATATTTT
TRBJ2-1	NA	15	TRBD1	TRBV5-6	CASSFRDREYNEQFF	TGTGCCAGCAGCTTCCGGGACAGGGAGTACAATGAGCAGTTCTTC
TRBJ2-1	NA	15	NA	TRBV6-5	CASRPRGIGDNEQFF	TGTGCCAGCAGACCTAGGGGGATAGGTGACAATGAGCAGTTCTTC
TRBJ1-2	NA	13	NA	TRBV6-1	CASSLETNYGYTF	TGTGCCAGCAGTCTAGAAACAAACTATGGCTACACCTTC
TRBJ1-2	NA	17	NA	TRBV21-1	CASSKDTGHGSEYGYTF	TGTGCCAGCAGCAAAGATACTGGACACGGATCGGAGTATGGCTACACCTTC
TRBJ2-4	NA	15	NA	TRBV29-1	CSVVLWDLAKNIQYF	TGCAGCGTTGTTCTGTGGGACTTAGCCAAAAACATTCAGTACTTC
TRBJ1-2	NA	15	NA	TRBV11-2	CASSLDPGGGYGYTF	TGTGCCAGCAGCTTAGATCCCGGGGGCGGATATGGCTACACCTTC
TRBJ2-5	NA	16	TRBD2	TRBV6-6	CASSTGAGGPVETQYF	TGTGCCAGCAGTACCGGAGCGGGGGGGCCGGTGGAGACCCAGTACTTC
TRBJ1-5	NA	15	TRBD1	TRBV9	CASSATTGGHQPQHF	TGTGCCAGCAGCGCTACGACAGGGGGCCATCAGCCCCAGCATTTT
TRBJ2-3	NA	14	TRBD1	TRBV9	CASSVRDRTDTQYF	TGTGCCAGCAGCGTCCGGGACAGGACAGATACGCAGTATTTT
TRBJ2-5	NA	15	TRBD2	TRBV11-2	CASSLGGGGPTTQYF	TGTGCCAGCAGCTTAGGGGGCGGGGGGCCAACGACCCAGTACTTC
TRBJ1-1	NA	17	TRBD1	TRBV11-2	CASSLRQGERLNTEAFF	TGTGCCAGCAGCCTACGACAGGGCGAACGCTTGAACACTGAAGCTTTCTTT
TRBJ2-7	NA	12	NA	TRBV6-5	CASNDAWYEQYF	TGTGCCAGCAACGACGCGTGGTACGAGCAGTACTTC
TRBJ1-2	NA	14	NA	TRBV18	CASSPKVEGGGYTF	TGTGCCAGCTCACCAAAGGTAGAAGGGGGAGGCTACACCTTC
TRBJ1-1	NA	10	NA	TRBV30	CAWSGSEAFF	TGTGCCTGGAGTGGTAGTGAAGCTTTCTTT
TRBJ1-5	NA	13	NA	TRBV6-6	CASGGSINQPQHF	TGTGCCAGCGGAGGGAGTATCAATCAGCCCCAGCATTTT
TRBJ1-3	NA	13	NA	TRBV9	CASSQNYGNTIYF	TGTGCCAGCAGTCAGAATTATGGAAACACCATATATTTT
TRBJ2-7	NA	13	NA	TRBV7-2	CASSLEGGGRQYF	TGTGCCAGCAGCTTAGAGGGCGGTGGACGGCAGTACTTC
TRBJ1-4	NA	15	NA	TRBV18	CASSPTPATNEKLFF	TGTGCCAGCTCACCGACCCCTGCAACTAATGAAAAACTGTTTTTT
TRBJ2-1	NA	18	TRBD2	TRBV18	CASSPPGLAGGSYNEQFF	TGTGCCAGCTCACCCCCGGGACTAGCGGGGGGTTCCTACAATGAGCAGTTCTTC
TRBJ2-7	NA	15	TRBD1	TRBV6-6	CASTLGTGQSYEQYF	TGTGCCAGCACCTTAGGGACAGGGCAATCCTACGAGCAGTACTTC
TRBJ1-4	NA	14	NA	TRBV7-6	CASSTRGPGEKLFF	TGTGCCAGCAGCACCCGTGGTCCCGGGGAAAAACTGTTTTTT
TRBJ2-2	NA	16	TRBD2	TRBV11-2	CASSRPGLGDTGELFF	TGTGCCAGCAGCCGACCGGGACTAGGTGACACCGGGGAGCTGTTTTTT
TRBJ2-3	NA	16	NA	TRBV19	CASRSRGGTITDTQYF	TGTGCCAGTAGGTCGAGGGGGGGGACAATCACAGATACGCAGTATTTT
TRBJ2-1	NA	15	NA	TRBV19	CASSMGANSYNEQFF	TGTGCCAGTAGTATGGGGGCCAACTCCTACAATGAGCAGTTCTTC